This entry describes one T cell receptor beta chain. The data are from a study of identical twins. The CDR3 loop spans 13 amino acids. CDR1 DFQATT and CDR2 SNEGSKA come from the germline V gene (reference sequence). With V trimmed by 6 bases and J by 4 bases, 6 bases remained unmatched. TCRdb re-derived calls from the 5' RACE reads in MiXCR, one entry per CDR3 protein. Of about 520,000 distinct CDR3 sequences listed, 22% are singletons. In addition, the sample was reused for a study of T cells expressing NK-cell markers.

The J gene is TRBJ2-1, the V gene TRBV20-1, with 7 bases fitting TRBD2. Sequencing was carried out using CD4+ T cells sorted from blood. The clonotype comes from a woman aged 18-29 years in good health. CDR3 sequence: CSAYLAVYNEQFF. CDR3 DNA sequence: TGCAGTGCCTACCTAGCGGTGTACAATGAGCAGTTCTTC.